This T cell receptor (beta chain) was sequenced during a study of T cells in narcolepsy. Study-wide context: Healthy controls were enrolled alongside patients with narcolepsy type 1 or type 2.

The data were produced by immunoSEQ multiplex PCR, yet TCRdb's version contains in-frame clones alone and is incomplete. The table has under 20,000 clones, 85% to 90% seen once. Germline loops: CDR1 MNHNY, CDR2 SVGAGI (reference sequence). Trimming stripped 1 base from V and 1 base from J, with 10 bases between. There are 15 residues in the CDR3. This clonotype was obtained from a human donor in good health. This chain joins TRBV6-6 and TRBJ1-1; D remains ambiguous. The specimen sequenced was memory (CD45RA-) CD4+ T cells from blood. The chain's CDR3 is CASSYYAQPNTEAFF. CDR3 DNA sequence: TGTGCCAGCAGTTACTATGCACAGCCGAACACTGAAGCTTTCTTT.